This entry lists 21 T cell receptor beta chains sequenced from one sample in a study of cytomegalovirus exposure and HLA in healthy donors. 60 Vbeta and 13 Jbeta primers were used in PCR. The data were produced by immunoSEQ multiplex PCR, yet TCRdb's version contains in-frame clones alone and is incomplete. The repertoire consists of approximately 190,000 clones, with more than 65% occurring once and the leading ten covering approximately 1.8%. Sequencing was done on a sample of PBMCs. These receptors came from a woman aged 30 to 39 in good health and CMV-seronegative.

The chain links TRBV4-1 to TRBJ2-3; 12 bases are a match to TRBD2. The ends lost 2 bases at V and 4 bases at J; junction bases unmatched: 4. The CDR3 runs to 16 residues. Germline values: CDR1 MGHRA, CDR2 YSYEKL. CDR3 region: CASSQQLAGGADTQYF. CDR3 DNA sequence: TGCGCCAGCAGCCAACAACTAGCGGGAGGTGCAGATACGCAGTATTTT.

Only a few counts were recorded for this clone. The chain is built from TRBV19 and TRBJ2-7, with D possibly matching TRBD1 (6 bases). There are 14 residues in the CDR3. V lost 6 bases to trimming and J lost 1 base, with 13 bases between them. The germline V gene has CDR1 LNHDA and CDR2 SQIVND (reference sequence). The CDR3 nucleotides are TGTGCCAGTAGCCAGGGGTCCCCATCCTACGAGCAGTACTTC. Translating it yields CASSQGSPSYEQYF. The full variable domain, with the rest looked up from reference TRBV19 and TRBJ2-7, is DGGITQSPKYLFRKEGQNVTLSCEQNLNHDAMYWYRQDPGQGLRLIYYSQIVNDFQKGDIAEGYSVSREKKESFPLTVTSAQKNPTAFYLCASSQGSPSYEQYFGPGTRLTVT.

The chain has TRBV6-5 and TRBJ2-1; 8 nucleotides match TRBD2. This CDR3 is built from 14 residues. Germline V gene data show CDR1 as MNHEY and CDR2 as SVGAGI. V lost 2 bases, J lost 7 bases, and 4 bases stayed unmatched. CDR3 coding DNA: TGTGCCAGCAGTTACGGCGGGAGGCCGAATGAGCAGTTCTTC. Encoded protein: CASSYGGRPNEQFF.

The chain is built from TRBV6-1 and TRBJ1-5, with 8 bases identical to TRBD1. Germline V lookup: CDR1 MNHNS, CDR2 SASEGT. V was clipped by 4 bases and J by 0 bases; unmatched bases: 5. CDR3 length: 16 residues. The CDR3 DNA reads as TGTGCCAGCAGTGCCCTGGACAGGGCTAGCAATCAGCCCCAGCATTTT. It encodes CASSALDRASNQPQHF.

The rearrangement links TRBV7-7 to TRBJ2-7; 8 nucleotides agree with TRBD1. V was pared by 5 bases and J by 3 bases, with 9 bases of the junction left unmatched. CDR1 and CDR2 from the germline V gene are SSHAT and FNYEAQ (reference sequence). This CDR3 comprises 15 residues. The CDR3 nucleotides are TGTGCCAGCAGCCAGATGACGGGGACAGGCTACGAGCAGTACTTC. As protein: CASSQMTGTGYEQYF. The full variable domain, rest sourced from reference TRBV7-7 and TRBJ2-7, is GAGVSQSPRYKVTKRGQDVTLRCDPISSHATLYWYQQALGQGPEFLTYFNYEAQPDKSGLPSDRFSAERPEGSISTLTIQRTEQRDSAMYRCASSQMTGTGYEQYFGPGTRLTVT.

Of note for this clone: The sample holds other DNA sequences that translate to the same CDR3. The chain couples TRBV5-1 to TRBJ1-2; D might be TRBD1 (5 bases). The length of the CDR3 is 14 residues. In germline, CDR1 is SGHRS, CDR2 YFSETQ. V shed 0 bases and J shed 2 bases, with 8 bases lying between them. The CDR3 DNA is TGCGCCAGCAGCTTGGGCCAGGGAAACTATGGCTACACCTTC. Translating it yields CASSLGQGNYGYTF.

The rearrangement uses TRBV9 and TRBJ1-2, with TRBD1 as a possible D gene (5 bases). The CDR3 contains 18 residues. Looked up from germline, CDR1 is SGDLS and CDR2 is YYNGEE. Trimming pared 0 bases from V and 6 bases from J, leaving 24 bases between. The CDR3 sequence: CASSVVPSLEGRHDGYTF. The CDR3 DNA sequence: TGTGCCAGCAGCGTAGTCCCCTCTTTGGAGGGACGTCACGATGGCTACACCTTC.

The rearrangement links TRBV29-1 to TRBJ1-2; 9 bases are a match to TRBD1. CDR1 SQVTM and CDR2 ANQGSEA come from the germline V gene. V shed 5 bases and J 6 bases; nucleotides not matched to a gene: 7. This CDR3 contains 13 residues. DNA of the CDR3: TGCAGCGTTAGGAGCGGGGACAGGGATGGCTACACCTTC. Its translation is CSVRSGDRDGYTF.

This clone has a handful of counts. The chain carries TRBV28 and TRBJ1-5; no definite D call. This CDR3 contains 13 residues. V lost 6 bases to trimming and J lost 3 bases, with 9 bases between them. The germline gives CDR1 MDHEN, CDR2 SYDVKM. In DNA form, the CDR3 reads TGTGCCAGCAGCCGCCCCTACAATCAGCCCCAGCATTTT. It yields the protein CASSRPYNQPQHF.

The table lists this clone with a few counts. The chain links TRBV5-6 to TRBJ1-3, with no clear D. Germline V gene lookup returns CDR1 SGHDT and CDR2 YYEEEE. The V end lost 3 bases, the J end lost 7 bases, and 14 bases lay between the germline ends. This CDR3 has 14 amino acids. DNA of the CDR3: TGTGCCAGCAGCTGGGCCCCGAGGGCGAACACCATATATTTT. Translated, it gives CASSWAPRANTIYF.

The chain employs TRBV18 and TRBJ1-1, with 8 bases lining up with TRBD1. J gave up 6 bases and V 3 bases, and 6 bases lay outside the gene matches. Germline V CDR1 and CDR2: KGHSH, LQKENI. The CDR3 contains 14 residues. CDR3 loop: CASSPGQGRAEAFF. The CDR3 DNA sequence: TGTGCCAGCTCACCCGGACAGGGAAGGGCTGAAGCTTTCTTT.

The V gene is TRBV5-1, the J gene TRBJ1-2, with D possibly TRBD1 on 6 matching bases. The CDR3 totals 16 residues. V gave up 3 bases and J gave up 2 bases, with 17 bases separating them. Germline lookup yields CDR1 SGHRS and CDR2 YFSETQ. In DNA, the CDR3 is TGCGCCAGCAGCTCCGAACAGGGCTTGGCCAACTATGGCTACACCTTC. Protein: CASSSEQGLANYGYTF.

This sequence joins TRBV5-1 and TRBJ2-2; TRBD1 matches at 7 bases. The CDR3 runs 15 residues. The V gene end was trimmed by 4 bases and the J gene end by 2 bases; junction bases not matched to a gene: 5. Germline V gene lookup returns CDR1 SGHRS and CDR2 YFSETQ. CDR3 DNA: TGCGCCAGCAGCGAGGGGGCCTCAAACACCGGGGAGCTGTTTTTT. This gives the protein CASSEGASNTGELFF.

This rearrangement joins TRBV15 to TRBJ2-5; tentatively, D is TRBD1 (5 bases). V was trimmed by 6 bases and J by 4 bases, leaving 12 bases between them. The CDR3 is 13 amino acids. Per germline, CDR1 LNHNV and CDR2 YYDKDF (reference sequence). CDR3: CATSRQILETQYF. The DNA for the CDR3 is TGTGCCACCAGTAGACAGATCTTAGAGACCCAGTACTTC.

The V call is TRBV11-3, the J call TRBJ2-7, with a weak D call TRBD2 (5 bases). The germline gives CDR1 SGHNT, CDR2 YENEEA. This CDR3 region has 13 residues. V lost 5 bases to trimming and J lost 3 bases, with 11 bases between them. The CDR3, as DNA: TGTGCCAGCAGCCCCAGGAGCGGCTACGAGCAGTACTTC. As protein: CASSPRSGYEQYF.

V and J are TRBV27 and TRBJ1-5; the D is unclear. From germline, CDR1 is MNHEY and CDR2 SMNVEV (reference sequence). The ends were cut back, 2 bases at V and 7 bases at J, with 12 bases in the middle. The CDR3 extends over 14 amino acids. This CDR3 reads CASSLRSGIQPQHF. The CDR3 coding sequence is TGTGCCAGCAGTTTAAGAAGCGGGATACAGCCCCAGCATTTT.

The rearrangement links TRBV11-1 to TRBJ2-7; unclear D gene. From germline, CDR1 is SGHAT and CDR2 FQDESV (reference sequence). The ends were cut back, 1 base at V and 5 bases at J, with 6 bases in the middle. There are 12 residues in the CDR3. CDR3 in amino acids: CASSLVADEQYF. In DNA form, the CDR3 reads TGTGCCAGCAGCTTAGTCGCGGACGAGCAGTACTTC.

The count of this clone is one. V gene TRBV9 combines with J gene TRBJ2-3; no firm D call. V gave up 4 bases and J gave up 5 bases, with 14 bases separating them. Germline lookup yields CDR1 SGDLS and CDR2 YYNGEE. The CDR3 extends over 14 amino acids. The DNA of the CDR3 is TGTGCCAGCAGCTCCTCTATGTCGCAAGATACGCAGTATTTT. Translating it yields CASSSSMSQDTQYF.

In this sample, this clone turned up once. This chain joins TRBV19 and TRBJ2-7, with D perhaps TRBD1 (5 bases). The V and J ends lost 1 base and 7 bases respectively, with 8 bases between them. CDR3 size: 12 residues. Germline values: CDR1 LNHDA, CDR2 SQIVND (reference sequence). The CDR3 region is CASSIGGREQYF. The CDR3 region has the DNA TGTGCCAGTAGTATAGGGGGCCGAGAGCAGTACTTC.

The chain is built from TRBV4-3 and TRBJ2-1, with 9 bases matching TRBD2. This CDR3 contains 15 residues. V shed 1 base and J 7 bases; nucleotides not matched to a gene: 5. The V gene's germline CDR1 is LGHNA and CDR2 YSLEER. CDR3 in amino acids: CASSQVGLAGNEQFF. In nucleotides, the CDR3 is TGCGCCAGCAGCCAAGTTGGTCTAGCGGGAAATGAGCAGTTCTTC.

The genes are TRBV7-9 and TRBJ2-3, with D unresolved. Germline CDR1 and CDR2: SEHNR and FQNEAQ (reference sequence). This CDR3 comprises 15 residues. V lost 5 bases and J lost 0, with 12 bases in between. CDR3 DNA sequence: TGTGCCAGCAGCCCTCGTGGCGGAAGCACAGATACGCAGTATTTT. Protein sequence: CASSPRGGSTDTQYF.